This T cell receptor (beta chain) was identified during a study of shared clonotypes between healthy human individuals. Method: immunoSEQ multiplex PCR; TCRdb's copy keeps in-frame clones and lacks some. This table holds about 2.3 million clones, 85% to 95% found once. V lost 8 bases and J lost 7, with 12 bases in between. The germline CDR1 and CDR2 sequences are ENHRY and SYGVKD. This CDR3 is 12 amino acids long. The chain combines TRBV10-3 with TRBJ2-1, with D possibly TRBD1 on 5 matching bases. The sequencing input was naive CD4+ T cells from PBMCs. As for subset: CD45RA+ positively selected. This TCR was sampled from a young man in good health. Some clones in this sample may be carry-over from other donors' samples. DNA for the CDR3: TGTGCCATCGGGGCAATTAAAAATGAGCAGTTCTTC. Its translation is CAIGAIKNEQFF.